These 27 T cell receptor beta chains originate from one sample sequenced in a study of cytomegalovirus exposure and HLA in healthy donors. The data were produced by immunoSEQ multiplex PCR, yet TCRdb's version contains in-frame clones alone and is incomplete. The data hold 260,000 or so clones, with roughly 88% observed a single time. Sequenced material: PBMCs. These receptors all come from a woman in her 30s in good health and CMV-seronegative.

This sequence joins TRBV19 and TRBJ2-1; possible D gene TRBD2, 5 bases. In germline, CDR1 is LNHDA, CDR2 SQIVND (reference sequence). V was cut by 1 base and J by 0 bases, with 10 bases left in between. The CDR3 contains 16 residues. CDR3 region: CASSIGEGSSYNEQFF. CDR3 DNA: TGTGCCAGTAGTATAGGAGAAGGGAGCTCCTACAATGAGCAGTTCTTC.

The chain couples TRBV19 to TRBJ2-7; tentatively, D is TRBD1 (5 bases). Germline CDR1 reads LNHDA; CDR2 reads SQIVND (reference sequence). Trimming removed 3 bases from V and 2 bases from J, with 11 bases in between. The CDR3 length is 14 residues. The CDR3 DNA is TGTGCCAGTAGTATGGGGCAGGCGCCCTACGAGCAGTACTTC. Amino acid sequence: CASSMGQAPYEQYF.

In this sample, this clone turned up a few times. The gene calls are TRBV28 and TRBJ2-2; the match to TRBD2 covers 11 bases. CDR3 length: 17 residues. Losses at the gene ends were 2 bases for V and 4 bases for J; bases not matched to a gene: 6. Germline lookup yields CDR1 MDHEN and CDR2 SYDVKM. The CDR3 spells CASSLPSGRIGTGELFF. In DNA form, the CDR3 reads TGTGCCAGCAGTTTACCTAGCGGGAGGATCGGCACCGGGGAGCTGTTTTTT.

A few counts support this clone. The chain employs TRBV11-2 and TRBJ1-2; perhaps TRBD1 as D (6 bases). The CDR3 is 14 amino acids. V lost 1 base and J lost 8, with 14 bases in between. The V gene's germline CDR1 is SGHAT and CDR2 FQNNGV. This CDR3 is CASSLVEGVGGYTF. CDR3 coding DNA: TGTGCCAGCAGCTTAGTGGAGGGGGTAGGAGGCTACACCTTC.

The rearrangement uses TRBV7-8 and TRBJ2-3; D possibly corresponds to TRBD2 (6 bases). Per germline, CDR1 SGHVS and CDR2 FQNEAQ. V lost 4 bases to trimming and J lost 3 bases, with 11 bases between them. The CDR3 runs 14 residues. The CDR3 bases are TGTGCCAGCAGCTCCTTTGGACTAACAGATACGCAGTATTTT. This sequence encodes CASSSFGLTDTQYF. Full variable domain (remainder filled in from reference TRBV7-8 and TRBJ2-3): GAGVSQSPRYKVAKRGQDVALRCDPISGHVSLFWYQQALGQGPEFLTYFQNEAQLDKSGLPSDRFFAERPEGSVSTLKIQRTQQEDSAVYLCASSSFGLTDTQYFGPGTRLTVL.

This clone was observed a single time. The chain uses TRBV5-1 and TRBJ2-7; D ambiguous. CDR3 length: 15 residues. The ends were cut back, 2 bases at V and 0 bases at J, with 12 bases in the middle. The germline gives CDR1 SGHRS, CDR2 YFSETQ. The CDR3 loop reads CASSLLTDGSYEQYF. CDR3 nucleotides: TGCGCCAGCAGCTTACTAACTGACGGCTCCTACGAGCAGTACTTC.

CDR3 loop: CASSPPVTNEQFF. The CDR3 DNA reads as TGTGCCAGCTCACCACCGGTTACCAATGAGCAGTTCTTC. This chain connects TRBV18 to TRBJ2-1; D is undetermined. The CDR3 runs 13 residues. The germline V gene has CDR1 KGHSH and CDR2 LQKENI. V lost 0 bases to trimming and J lost 6 bases, with 6 bases between them.

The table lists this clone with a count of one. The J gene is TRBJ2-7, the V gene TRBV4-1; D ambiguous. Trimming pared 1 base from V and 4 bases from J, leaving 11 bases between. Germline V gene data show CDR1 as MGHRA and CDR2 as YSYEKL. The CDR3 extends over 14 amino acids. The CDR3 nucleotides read TGCGCCAGCAGCCAAGCCCTACTTCGGTACGAGCAGTACTTC. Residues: CASSQALLRYEQYF.

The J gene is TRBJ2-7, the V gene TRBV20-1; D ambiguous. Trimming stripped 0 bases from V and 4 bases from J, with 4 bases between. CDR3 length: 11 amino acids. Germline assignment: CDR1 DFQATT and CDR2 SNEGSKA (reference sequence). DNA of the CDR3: TGCAGTGCTAGAGAACTGTACGAGCAGTACTTC. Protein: CSARELYEQYF.

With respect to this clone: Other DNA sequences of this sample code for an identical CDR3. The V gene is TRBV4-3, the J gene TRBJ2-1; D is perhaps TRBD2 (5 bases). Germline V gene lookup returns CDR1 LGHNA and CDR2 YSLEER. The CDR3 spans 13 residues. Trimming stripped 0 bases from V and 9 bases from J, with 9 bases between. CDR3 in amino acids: CASSQDRGFEQFF. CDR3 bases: TGCGCCAGCAGCCAAGATCGGGGTTTTGAGCAGTTCTTC.

Here the CDR3 reads CATRDRSDKNIQYF. The CDR3 coding sequence is TGTGCCACCAGGGACAGGTCGGACAAAAACATTCAGTACTTC. The chain has TRBV2 and TRBJ2-4, with TRBD1 matching 8 bases. This CDR3 is built from 14 residues. Unmatched junction bases numbered 8, after V lost 10 bases and J lost 3 bases. CDR1 is SNHLY and CDR2 is FYNNEI in the germline V gene.

CDR3 sequence (DNA): TGCGCCAGCGGACTAGCGGGAGGGGATACGCAGTATTTT. As protein: CASGLAGGDTQYF. The chain employs TRBV4-1 and TRBJ2-3; TRBD2 matches at 15 bases. CDR1 and CDR2 from the germline V gene are MGHRA and YSYEKL. The CDR3 is 13 residues long. The trim removed 8 bases at V and 6 bases at J, leaving 0 bases unmatched.

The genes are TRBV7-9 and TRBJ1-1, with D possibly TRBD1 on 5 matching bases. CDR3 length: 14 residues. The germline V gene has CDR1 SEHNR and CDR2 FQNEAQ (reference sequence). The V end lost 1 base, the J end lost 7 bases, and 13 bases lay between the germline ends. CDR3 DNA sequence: TGTGCCAGCAGCTTAGGGACAACGCTCGATGAAGCTTTCTTT. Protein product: CASSLGTTLDEAFF.

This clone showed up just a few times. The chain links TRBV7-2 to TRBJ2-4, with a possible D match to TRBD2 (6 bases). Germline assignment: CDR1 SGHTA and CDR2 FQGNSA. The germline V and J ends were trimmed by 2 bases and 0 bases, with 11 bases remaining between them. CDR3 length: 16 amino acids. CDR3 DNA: TGTGCCAGCAGCTTACAGGGAGGACTAGCCAAAAACATTCAGTACTTC. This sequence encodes CASSLQGGLAKNIQYF.

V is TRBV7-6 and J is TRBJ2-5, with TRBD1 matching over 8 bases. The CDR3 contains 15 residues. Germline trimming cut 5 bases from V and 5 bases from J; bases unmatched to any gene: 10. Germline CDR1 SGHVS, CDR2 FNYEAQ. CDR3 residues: CASSRDRGQLETQYF. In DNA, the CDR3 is TGTGCCAGCAGCCGAGACAGGGGCCAACTGGAGACCCAGTACTTC.

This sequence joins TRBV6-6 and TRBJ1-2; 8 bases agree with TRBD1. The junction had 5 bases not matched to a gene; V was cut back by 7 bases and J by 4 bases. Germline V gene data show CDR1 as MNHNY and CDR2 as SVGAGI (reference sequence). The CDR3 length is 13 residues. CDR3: CASTRGQSYGYTF. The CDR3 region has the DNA TGTGCCAGCACCAGGGGGCAGAGCTATGGCTACACCTTC.

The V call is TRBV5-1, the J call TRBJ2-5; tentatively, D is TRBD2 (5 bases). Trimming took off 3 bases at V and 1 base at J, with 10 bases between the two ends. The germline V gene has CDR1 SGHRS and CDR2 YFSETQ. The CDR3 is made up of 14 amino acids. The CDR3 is CASSSAGLQETQYF. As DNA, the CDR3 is TGCGCCAGCAGCTCGGCAGGACTCCAAGAGACCCAGTACTTC.

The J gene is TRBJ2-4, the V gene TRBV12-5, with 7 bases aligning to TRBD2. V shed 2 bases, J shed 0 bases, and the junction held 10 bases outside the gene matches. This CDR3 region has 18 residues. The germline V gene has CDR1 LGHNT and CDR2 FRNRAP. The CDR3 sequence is CASGLTGEGTLAKNIQYF. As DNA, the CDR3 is TGTGCTAGTGGTTTGACCGGGGAGGGTACCCTAGCCAAAAACATTCAGTACTTC.

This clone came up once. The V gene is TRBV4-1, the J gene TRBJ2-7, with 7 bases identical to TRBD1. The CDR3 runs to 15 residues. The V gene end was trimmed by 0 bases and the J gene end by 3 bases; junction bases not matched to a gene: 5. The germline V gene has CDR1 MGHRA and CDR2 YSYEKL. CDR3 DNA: TGCGCCAGCAGCCAAGAAGGGGGACAGTTCTACGAGCAGTACTTC. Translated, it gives CASSQEGGQFYEQYF.

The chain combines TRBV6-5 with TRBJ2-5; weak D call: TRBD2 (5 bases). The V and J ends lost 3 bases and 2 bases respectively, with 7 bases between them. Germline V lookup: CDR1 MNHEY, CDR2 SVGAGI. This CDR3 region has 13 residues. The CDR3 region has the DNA TGTGCCAGCAGTTATCGGGGACAAGAGACCCAGTACTTC. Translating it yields CASSYRGQETQYF.

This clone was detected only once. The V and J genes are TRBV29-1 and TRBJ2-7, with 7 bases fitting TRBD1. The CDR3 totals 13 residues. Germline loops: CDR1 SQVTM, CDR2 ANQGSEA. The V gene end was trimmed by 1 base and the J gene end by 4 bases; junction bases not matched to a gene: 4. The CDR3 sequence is CSVEAGQSYEQYF. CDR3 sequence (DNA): TGCAGCGTTGAAGCGGGACAGTCATACGAGCAGTACTTC.

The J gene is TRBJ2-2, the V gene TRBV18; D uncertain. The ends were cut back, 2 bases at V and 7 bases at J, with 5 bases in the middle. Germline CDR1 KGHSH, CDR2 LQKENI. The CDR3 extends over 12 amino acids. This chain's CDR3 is CASSPMIGELFF. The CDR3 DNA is TGTGCCAGCTCACCAATGATCGGGGAGCTGTTTTTT.

The CDR3 loop reads CARDGGTYYEQYF. CDR3 nucleotide sequence: TGCGCCAGGGACGGGGGAACGTACTACGAGCAGTACTTC. The chain couples TRBV5-1 to TRBJ2-7; perhaps TRBD2 as D (6 bases). CDR1 is SGHRS and CDR2 is YFSETQ in the germline V gene. V dropped 8 bases and J dropped 3 bases, with 15 bases sitting between them. CDR3 length equals 13 residues. Combining the CDR3 with reference TRBV5-1 and TRBJ2-7 gives the whole variable domain KAGVTQTPRYLIKTRGQQVTLSCSPISGHRSVSWYQQTPGQGLQFLFEYFSETQRNKGNFPGRFSGRQFSNSRSEMNVSTLELGDSALYLCARDGGTYYEQYFGPGTRLTVT.

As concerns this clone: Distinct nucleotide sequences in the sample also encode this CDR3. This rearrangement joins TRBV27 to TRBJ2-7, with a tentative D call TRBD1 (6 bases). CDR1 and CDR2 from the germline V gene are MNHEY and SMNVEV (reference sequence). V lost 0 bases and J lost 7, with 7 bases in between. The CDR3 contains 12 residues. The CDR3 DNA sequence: TGTGCCAGCAGTTTATCGGGGGCAGAGCAGTACTTC. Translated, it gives CASSLSGAEQYF.

CDR3: CASSVGLVGGVEQYF. In nucleotides, the CDR3 is TGTGCCAGCAGCGTAGGGTTGGTTGGAGGGGTTGAGCAGTACTTC. The genes are TRBV9 and TRBJ2-7; D may be TRBD2 (6 bases). Germline assignment: CDR1 SGDLS and CDR2 YYNGEE. The CDR3 is made up of 15 amino acids. The V end was cut by 0 bases, the J end by 7 bases, with 17 bases between.

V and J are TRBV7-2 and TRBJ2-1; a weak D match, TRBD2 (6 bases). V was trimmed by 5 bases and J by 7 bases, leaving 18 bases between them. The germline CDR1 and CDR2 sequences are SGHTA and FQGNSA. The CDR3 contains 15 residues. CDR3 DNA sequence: TGTGCCAGCAGCCCCGGGAGTATGGGGATGAATGAGCAGTTCTTC. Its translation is CASSPGSMGMNEQFF.

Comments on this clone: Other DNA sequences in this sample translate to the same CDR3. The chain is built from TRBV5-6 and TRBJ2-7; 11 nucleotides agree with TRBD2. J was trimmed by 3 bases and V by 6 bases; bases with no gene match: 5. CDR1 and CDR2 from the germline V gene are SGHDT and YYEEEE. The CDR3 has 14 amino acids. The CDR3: CASTVLAGVYEQYF. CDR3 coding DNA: TGTGCCAGCACTGTACTAGCGGGAGTCTACGAGCAGTACTTC. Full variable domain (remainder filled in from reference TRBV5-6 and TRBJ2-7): DAGVTQSPTHLIKTRGQQVTLRCSPKSGHDTVSWYQQALGQGPQFIFQYYEEEERQRGNFPDRFSGHQFPNYSSELNVNALLLGDSALYLCASTVLAGVYEQYFGPGTRLTVT.